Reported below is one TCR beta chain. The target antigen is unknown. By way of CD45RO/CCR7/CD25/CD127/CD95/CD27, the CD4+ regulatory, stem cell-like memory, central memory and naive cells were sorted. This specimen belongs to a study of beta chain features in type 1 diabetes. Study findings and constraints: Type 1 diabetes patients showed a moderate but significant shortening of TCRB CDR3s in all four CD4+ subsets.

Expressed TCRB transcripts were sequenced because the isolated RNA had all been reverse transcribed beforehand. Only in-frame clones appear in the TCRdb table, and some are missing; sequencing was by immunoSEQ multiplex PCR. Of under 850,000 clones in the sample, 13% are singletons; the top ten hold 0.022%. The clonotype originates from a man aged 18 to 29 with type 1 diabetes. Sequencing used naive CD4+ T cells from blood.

CDR3 sequence reads: CASSLGPEAFF. CDR3 DNA: TGTGCCAGCAGCTTGGGTCCTGAAGCTTTCTTT. V usage is TRBV5-6 and J usage is TRBJ1-1; no reliable D call. Looked up from germline, CDR1 is SGHDT and CDR2 is YYEEEE. The ends were cut back, 0 bases at V and 6 bases at J, with 3 bases in the middle. CDR3 length: 11 amino acids.